The TCR beta chain under discussion was sequenced for a study of blood T cell repertoires in COVID-19 (dated by TCRdb to 2018 to 2020). Background for the entire study: Collaborator samples came from the United States, Italy and Spain and covered acute and convalescent phases of COVID-19. The material from the prospective study consisted of cDNA or gDNA derived from T cells, B-cell-depleted T cells, or PBMCs. Subjects who had been exposed to COVID-19, were actively infected with it, or had recovered from it provided the deeply sampled blood TCRbeta repertoires that made up the dataset. A freely available public database, intended as a resource for researchers studying the immune response to SARS-CoV-2, is where the repertoires were released. Samples were obtained from the ongoing ImmuneRACE study (first 160 participants) and from some 1,200 subjects provided by 6 global collaborators. Sample metadata almost always included a de-identified subject ID, COVID-19 status, age in years and sex. HLA class I and class II types, where available, came from metadata supplied by the sample provider rather than from assay-based typing. Broad study findings and their caveats: How much clinical and demographic metadata was included differed by source and by participant, and the metadata was provided uncurated.

The collaborating institutions used their own protocols to collect whole blood in K2EDTA tubes. For TCRbeta analysis, collaborator samples were shipped as frozen whole blood, as isolated PBMCs, or as DNA extracted from either sample type. This clone was observed a few times. The clone's antigen remains unknown. No much larger clonotype is one base removed from it; base qualities were not supplied. For CDR1 and CDR2, the germline V gene lists MNHNS and SASEGT. The cysteine opens and the phenylalanine closes a CDR3 of 15 amino acids. CDR3 DNA only is kept here, 45 bases in frame from base 1. Between the V and J ends, shortened by 2 bases and 7 bases respectively, the junction contains 15 bases. TCRbeta CDR3 regions were amplified from genomic DNA using the immunoSEQ Assay, a bias-controlled multiplex PCR. From the authors' description of their analysis: The number of nucleated cells in each sample was estimated by amplification of reference gene primers within the assay. To quantify the absolute abundance of each unique TCRbeta CDR3 rearrangement, sequence reads were collapsed and filtered. Productive Simpson clonality was computed per sample as the square root of Simpson's diversity index over productive rearrangements. TCRdb took over this immuneACCESS table, retaining in-frame rearrangements with V and J assigned. Such tables are incomplete; in checked studies, under half of the missing clones stem from an unresolved V gene, and the remainder is unexplained. D and trimming were read from the DNA, whereas the V and J calls and clone size are those reported in that table. This sample lists 80,000 or so clones; roughly 90% were detected once. Clones ranked in the top ten supply about 2.3% of the sample.

The sequenced sample consisted of peripheral blood. This clonotype was obtained from a man in his fifties with acute or convalescent COVID-19. The receptor chain draws on TRBV6-1 and TRBJ1-5, with the D gene not clear enough to name. The CDR3 protein: CASSERLGSGQPQHF. The DNA sequence is TGTGCCAGCAGTGAAAGGCTGGGGTCGGGGCAGCCCCAGCATTTT.